This TCR beta chain was obtained from a study of siplizumab effects on memory and regulatory T cells. The study's findings and limits: In the presence of siplizumab, alloreactive sequences traceable to unstimulated CD4+ memory cells were significantly reduced. Whether the proliferating Tregs (from siplizumab cultures) were suppressive was not confirmed. The mapping of alloreactive clones to unstimulated subsets covered only a minor fraction of them. In unstimulated cells, naive T cells appeared more diverse than memory T cells and seemed major alloresponse contributors.

As to this clone: As yet, its antigen is unknown.

The protocol was immunoSEQ multiplex PCR, while the TCRdb copy is restricted to in-frame clones and leaves out a portion. There are about 110,000 clones in the sample; more than 90% occur only once, and 1% to 1.5% lies in the top ten. The V gene's germline CDR1 is MNHNS and CDR2 SASEGT. The CDR3 is made up of 12 amino acids. The V end lost 4 bases, the J end lost 7 bases, and 8 bases lay between the germline ends. The chain recombines TRBV6-1 with TRBJ2-1; D remains ambiguous. This TCR came from a human donor in good health. Sequencing was carried out using CD4+ T cells sorted from blood. CDR3 sequence (DNA): TGTGCCAGCAGTGTGGAAGGAAATGAGCAGTTCTTC. As protein: CASSVEGNEQFF.